One T cell receptor (beta chain) is described in this entry. What it recognizes is unknown. Some clones are missing from TCRdb's copy, which holds only in-frame ones; the method was immunoSEQ multiplex PCR. This sample has approximately 83,000 clones, with roughly 84% found just once. This record belongs to a study of identifying expanded T cells in peripheral blood. Study results and limitations: Differentially abundant clones: roughly 1.2 between replicates, 16.4 at roughly 15 days, less than 25 at four. Clone count variance between roughly two-week samples rose with total template count.

The CDR3 consists of 15 residues. The ends lost 8 bases at V and 0 bases at J; junction bases unmatched: 7. CDR1 is SNHLY and CDR2 is FYNNEI in the germline V gene. Sample: blood. The chain joins TRBV2 to TRBJ2-3, with 8 bases identical to TRBD2. This TCR derives from a person between 18 and 70 years old in good health. The CDR3 nucleotides read TGTGCCAGCGGTCGGGAGGGCTCAAGCACAGATACGCAGTATTTT. It is translated as CASGREGSSTDTQYF.